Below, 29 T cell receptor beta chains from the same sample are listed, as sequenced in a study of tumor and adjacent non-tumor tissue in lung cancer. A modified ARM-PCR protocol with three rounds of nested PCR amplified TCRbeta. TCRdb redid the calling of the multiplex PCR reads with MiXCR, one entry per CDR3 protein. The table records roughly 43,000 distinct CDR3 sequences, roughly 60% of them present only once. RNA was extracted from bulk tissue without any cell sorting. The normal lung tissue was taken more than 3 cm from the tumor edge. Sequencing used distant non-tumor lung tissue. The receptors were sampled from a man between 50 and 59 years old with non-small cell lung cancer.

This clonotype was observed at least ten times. CDR3 protein: CASSQGGFSGANVLTF. CDR3 nucleotides: TGTGCCAGCAGCCAAGGGGGGTTCTCTGGGGCCAACGTCCTGACTTTC. V and J are TRBV14 and TRBJ2-6; either TRBD1 or TRBD2 may fit D (5 bases each). The CDR3 runs 16 residues. Germline CDR1 reads SGHDN; CDR2 reads FVKESK. V was cut by 1 base and J by 0 bases, with 7 bases left in between. Using reference TRBV14 and TRBJ2-6 for the parts outside the CDR3, the full variable domain is EAGVTQFPSHSVIEKGQTVTLRCDPISGHDNLYWYRRVMGKEIKFLLHFVKESKQDESGMPNNRFLAERTGGTYSTLKVQPAELEDSGVYFCASSQGGFSGANVLTFGAGSRLTVL.

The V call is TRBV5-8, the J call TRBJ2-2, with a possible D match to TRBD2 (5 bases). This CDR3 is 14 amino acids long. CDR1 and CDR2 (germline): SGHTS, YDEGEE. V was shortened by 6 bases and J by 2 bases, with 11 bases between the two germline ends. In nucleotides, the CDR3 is TGTGCCAGCACCGGGATACTAAACACCGGGGAGCTGTTTTTT. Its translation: CASTGILNTGELFF.

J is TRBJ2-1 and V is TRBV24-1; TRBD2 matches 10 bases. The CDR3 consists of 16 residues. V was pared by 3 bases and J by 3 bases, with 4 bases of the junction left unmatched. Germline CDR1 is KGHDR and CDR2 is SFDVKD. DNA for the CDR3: TGTGCCACCAGTGATGGAGCGGGAGGGAACTACAATGAGCAGTTCTTC. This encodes CATSDGAGGNYNEQFF.

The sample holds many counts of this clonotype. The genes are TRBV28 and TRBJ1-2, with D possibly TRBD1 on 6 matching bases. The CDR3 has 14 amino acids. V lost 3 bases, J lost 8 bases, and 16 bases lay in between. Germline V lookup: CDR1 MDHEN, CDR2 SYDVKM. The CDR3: CASSLSGEVRGYTF. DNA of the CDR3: TGTGCCAGCAGTTTGTCAGGGGAAGTGCGCGGCTACACCTTC.

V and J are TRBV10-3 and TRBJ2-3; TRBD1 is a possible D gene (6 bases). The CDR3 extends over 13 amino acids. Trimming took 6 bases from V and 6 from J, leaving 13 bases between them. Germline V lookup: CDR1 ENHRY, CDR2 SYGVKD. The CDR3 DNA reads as TGTGCCATCAGGGCAGGGGAAACGGATACGCAGTATTTT. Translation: CAIRAGETDTQYF.

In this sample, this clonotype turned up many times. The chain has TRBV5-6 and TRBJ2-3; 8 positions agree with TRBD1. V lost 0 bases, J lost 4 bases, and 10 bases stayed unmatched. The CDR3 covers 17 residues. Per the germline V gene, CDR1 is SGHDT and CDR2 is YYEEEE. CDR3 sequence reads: CASSLGPTGARSDTQYF. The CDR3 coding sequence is TGTGCCAGCAGCTTGGGCCCGACAGGGGCGCGCTCAGATACGCAGTATTTT.

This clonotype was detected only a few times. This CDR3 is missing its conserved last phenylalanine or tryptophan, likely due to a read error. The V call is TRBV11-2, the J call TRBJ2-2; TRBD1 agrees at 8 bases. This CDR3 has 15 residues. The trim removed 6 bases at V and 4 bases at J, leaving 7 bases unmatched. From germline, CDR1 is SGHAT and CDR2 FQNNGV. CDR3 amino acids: CASRRDRQSTGELFL. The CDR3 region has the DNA TGTGCCAGCAGACGGGACAGGCAGAGCACCGGGGAGCTGTTTCTT.

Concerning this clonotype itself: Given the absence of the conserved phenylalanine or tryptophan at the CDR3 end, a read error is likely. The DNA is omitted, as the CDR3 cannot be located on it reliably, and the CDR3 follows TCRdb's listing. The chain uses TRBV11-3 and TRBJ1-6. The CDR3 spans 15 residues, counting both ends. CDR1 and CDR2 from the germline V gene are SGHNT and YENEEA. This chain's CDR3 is CASSLRGGDNSPLHL.

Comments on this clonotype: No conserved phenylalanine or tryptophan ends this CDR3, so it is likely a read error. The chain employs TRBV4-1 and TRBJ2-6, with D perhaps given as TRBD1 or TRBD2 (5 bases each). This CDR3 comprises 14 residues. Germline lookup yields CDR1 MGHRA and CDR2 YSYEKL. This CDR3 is CASSQETGANILTL. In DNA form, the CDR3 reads TGCGCCAGCAGCCAAGAAACCGGGGCCAACATCCTGACTCTC.

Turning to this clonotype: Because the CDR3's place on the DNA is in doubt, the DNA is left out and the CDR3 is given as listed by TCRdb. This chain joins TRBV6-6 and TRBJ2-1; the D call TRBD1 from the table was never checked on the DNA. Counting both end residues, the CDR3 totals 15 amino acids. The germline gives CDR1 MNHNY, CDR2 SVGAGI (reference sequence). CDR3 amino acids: CASCTKFGGGNEQRF.

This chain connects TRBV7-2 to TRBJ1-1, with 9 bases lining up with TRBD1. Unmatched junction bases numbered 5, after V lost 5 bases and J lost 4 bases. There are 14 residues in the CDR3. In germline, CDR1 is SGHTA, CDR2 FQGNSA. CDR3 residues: CASSRDRGGTEAFF. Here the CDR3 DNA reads TGTGCCAGCAGCAGAGACAGGGGGGGCACTGAAGCTTTCTTT.

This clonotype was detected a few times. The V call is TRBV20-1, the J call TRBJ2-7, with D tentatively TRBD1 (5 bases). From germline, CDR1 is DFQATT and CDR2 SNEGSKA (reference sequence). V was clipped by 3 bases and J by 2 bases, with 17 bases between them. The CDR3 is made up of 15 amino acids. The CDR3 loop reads CSASGAPPGPYEQYF. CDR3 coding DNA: TGCAGTGCTAGCGGAGCCCCCCCAGGGCCCTACGAGCAGTACTTC.

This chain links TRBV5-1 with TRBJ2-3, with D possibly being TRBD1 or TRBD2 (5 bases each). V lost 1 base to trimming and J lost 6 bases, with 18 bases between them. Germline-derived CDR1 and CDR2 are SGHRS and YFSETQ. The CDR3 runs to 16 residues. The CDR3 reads CASSLTQQGARDTQYF. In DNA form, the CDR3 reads TGCGCCAGCAGCTTGACGCAGCAGGGAGCGAGGGATACGCAGTATTTT.

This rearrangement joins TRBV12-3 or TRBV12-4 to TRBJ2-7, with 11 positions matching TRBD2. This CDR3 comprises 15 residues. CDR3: CISSLAGGDAYEQYF. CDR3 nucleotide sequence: TGTATCAGCAGCTTAGCGGGAGGGGACGCCTACGAGCAGTACTTC.

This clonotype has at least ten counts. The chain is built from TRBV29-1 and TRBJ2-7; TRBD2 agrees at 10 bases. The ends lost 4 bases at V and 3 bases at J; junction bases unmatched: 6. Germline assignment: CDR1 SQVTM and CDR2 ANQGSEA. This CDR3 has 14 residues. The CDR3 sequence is CSVAPAGGVYEQYF. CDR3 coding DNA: TGCAGCGTTGCGCCAGCGGGAGGGGTCTACGAGCAGTACTTC.

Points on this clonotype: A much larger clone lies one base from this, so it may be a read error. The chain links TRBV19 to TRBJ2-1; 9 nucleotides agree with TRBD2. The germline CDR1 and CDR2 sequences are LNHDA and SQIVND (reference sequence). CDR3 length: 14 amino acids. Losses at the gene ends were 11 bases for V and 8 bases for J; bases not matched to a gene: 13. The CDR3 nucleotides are TGTGCCGCCAGTCAAGCGGGAGGCACGGATGAGCAGTTCTTC. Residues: CAASQAGGTDEQFF.

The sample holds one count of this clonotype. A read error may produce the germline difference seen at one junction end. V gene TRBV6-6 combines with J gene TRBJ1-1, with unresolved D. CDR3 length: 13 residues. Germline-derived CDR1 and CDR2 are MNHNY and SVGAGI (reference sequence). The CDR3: CAISTVSNTESFF. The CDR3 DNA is TGTGCCATCAGTACAGTGTCGAACACTGAATCTTTCTTT.

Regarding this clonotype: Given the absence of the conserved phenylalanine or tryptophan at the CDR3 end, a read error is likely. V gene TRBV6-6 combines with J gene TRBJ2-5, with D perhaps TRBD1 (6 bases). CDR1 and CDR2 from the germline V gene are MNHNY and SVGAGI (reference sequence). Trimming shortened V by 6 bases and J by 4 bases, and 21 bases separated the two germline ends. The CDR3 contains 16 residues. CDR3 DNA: TGTGCCAGCAGGAGTCGGGGCACAGGGCAGCCAGAGACCCAGTACTTA. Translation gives CASRSRGTGQPETQYL.

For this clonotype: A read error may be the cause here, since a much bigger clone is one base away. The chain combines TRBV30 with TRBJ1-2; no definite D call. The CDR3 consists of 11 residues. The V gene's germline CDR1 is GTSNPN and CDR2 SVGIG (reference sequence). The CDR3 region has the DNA TGTGACTGGAGGAGGGACTATGGCTACACCTTC. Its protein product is CDWRRDYGYTF.

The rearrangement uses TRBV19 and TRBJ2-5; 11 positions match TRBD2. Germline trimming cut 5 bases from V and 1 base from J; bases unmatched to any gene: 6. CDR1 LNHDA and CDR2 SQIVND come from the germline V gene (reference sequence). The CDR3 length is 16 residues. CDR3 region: CASSRTSGGLQETQYF. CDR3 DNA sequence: TGTGCCAGTAGTCGTACTAGCGGGGGACTCCAAGAGACCCAGTACTTC. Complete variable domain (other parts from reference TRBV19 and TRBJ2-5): DGGITQSPKYLFRKEGQNVTLSCEQNLNHDAMYWYRQDPGQGLRLIYYSQIVNDFQKGDIAEGYSVSREKKESFPLTVTSAQKNPTAFYLCASSRTSGGLQETQYFGPGTRLLVL.

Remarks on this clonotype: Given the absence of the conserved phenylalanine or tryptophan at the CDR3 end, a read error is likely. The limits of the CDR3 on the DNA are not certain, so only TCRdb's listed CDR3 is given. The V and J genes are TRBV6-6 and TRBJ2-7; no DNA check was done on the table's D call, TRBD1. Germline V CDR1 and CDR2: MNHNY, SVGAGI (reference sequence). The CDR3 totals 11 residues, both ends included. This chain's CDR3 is CASSGQSEQYS.

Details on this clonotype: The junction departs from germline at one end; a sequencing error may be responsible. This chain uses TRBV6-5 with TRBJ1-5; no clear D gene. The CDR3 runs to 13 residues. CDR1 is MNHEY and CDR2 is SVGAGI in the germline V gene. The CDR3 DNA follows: TGTACCAGCACGTTCGGTAAAAATCAGCCCCAGCATTTT. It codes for CTSTFGKNQPQHF.

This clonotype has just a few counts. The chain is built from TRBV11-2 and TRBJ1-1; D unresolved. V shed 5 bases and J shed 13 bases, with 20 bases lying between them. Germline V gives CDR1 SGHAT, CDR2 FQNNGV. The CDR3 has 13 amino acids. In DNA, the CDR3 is TGTGCCAGCAGCCCCGGGATGAACACTGAGGTTTTCTTT. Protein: CASSPGMNTEVFF. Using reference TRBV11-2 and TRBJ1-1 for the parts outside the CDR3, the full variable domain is EAGVAQSPRYKIIEKRQSVAFWCNPISGHATLYWYQQILGQGPKLLIQFQNNGVVDDSQLPKDRFSAERLKGVDSTLKIQPAKLEDSAVYLCASSPGMNTEVFFGQGTRLTVV.

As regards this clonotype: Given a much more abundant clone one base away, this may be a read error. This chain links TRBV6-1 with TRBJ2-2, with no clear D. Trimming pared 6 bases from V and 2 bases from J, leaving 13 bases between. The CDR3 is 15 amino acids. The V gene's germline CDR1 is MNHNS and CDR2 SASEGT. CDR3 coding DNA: TGTGCCAGCAGGGTACTAAAACTTAACACCGGGGAGCTGTTTTTT. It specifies CASRVLKLNTGELFF.

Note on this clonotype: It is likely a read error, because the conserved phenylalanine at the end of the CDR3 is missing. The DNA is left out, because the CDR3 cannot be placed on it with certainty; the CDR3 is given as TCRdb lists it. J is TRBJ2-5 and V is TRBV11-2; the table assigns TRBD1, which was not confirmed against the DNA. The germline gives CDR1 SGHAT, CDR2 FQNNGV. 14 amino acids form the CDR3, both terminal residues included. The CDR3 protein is CASGGGAVGETQCL.

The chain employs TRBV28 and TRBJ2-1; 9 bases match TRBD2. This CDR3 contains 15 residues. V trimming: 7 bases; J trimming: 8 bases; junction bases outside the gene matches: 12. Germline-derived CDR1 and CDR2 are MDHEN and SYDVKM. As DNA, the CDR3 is TGTGCCAGCAATTTGATTAGCGGGAGTCGCGATGAGCAGTTCTTC. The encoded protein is CASNLISGSRDEQFF.

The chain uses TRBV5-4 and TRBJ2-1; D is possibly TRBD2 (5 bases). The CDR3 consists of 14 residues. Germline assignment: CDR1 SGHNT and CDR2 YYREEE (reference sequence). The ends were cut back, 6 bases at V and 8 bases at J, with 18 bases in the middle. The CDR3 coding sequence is TGTGCCAGCAACTCCGAGACTACTGGGGATGAGCAGTTCTTC. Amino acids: CASNSETTGDEQFF.

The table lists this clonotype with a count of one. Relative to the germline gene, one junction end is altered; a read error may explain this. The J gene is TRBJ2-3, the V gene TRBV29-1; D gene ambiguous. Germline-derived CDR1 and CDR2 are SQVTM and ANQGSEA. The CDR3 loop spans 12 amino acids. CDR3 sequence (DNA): TGCAGCTCCGATTCTGATTCTGATATGCAGTATTTT. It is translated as CSSDSDSDMQYF.

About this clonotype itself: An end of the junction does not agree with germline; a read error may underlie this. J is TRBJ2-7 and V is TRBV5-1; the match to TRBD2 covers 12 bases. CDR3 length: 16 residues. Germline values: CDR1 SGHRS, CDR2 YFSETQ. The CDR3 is CASTLHPSGRANEQCF. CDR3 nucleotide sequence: TGCGCCAGCACCTTACACCCTAGCGGGAGGGCCAACGAGCAGTGCTTC.